This T cell receptor beta chain is drawn from a study of early T cells in non-severe SARS-CoV-2 infection. General observations from the study: Private and CD4 specificities were missed by VDJdb matching, skewed to anti-spike CD8.

The CDR3 runs 13 residues. J was trimmed by 1 base and V by 6 bases; bases with no gene match: 1. Germline V gene lookup returns CDR1 KGHSH and CDR2 LQKENI. Comment on this clonotype: Its antigen is still unknown.

Individually, cDNA molecules had unique molecular identifiers attached to them. TCRdb re-called the 5' RACE reads through MiXCR, storing one row per CDR3 protein. Of more than 50,000 distinct CDR3 sequences in the sample, approximately 12% are singletons; the top ten hold around 4.9%. The TCR was taken from an adult who was a healthcare worker with PCR-confirmed SARS-CoV-2 infection or an uninfected control (not recorded which). The V gene is TRBV18, the J gene TRBJ1-1; 8 nucleotides agree with TRBD1. The sequencing sample was made of whole blood. The chain's CDR3 is CASSTGENTEAFF. The CDR3 coding sequence is TGTGCCAGCTCGACAGGGGAGAACACTGAAGCTTTCTTT. The whole variable domain, remainder taken from reference TRBV18 and TRBJ1-1, is NAGVMQNPRHLVRRRGQEARLRCSPMKGHSHVYWYRQLPEEGLKFMVYLQKENIIDESGMPKERFSAEFPKEGPSILRIQQVVRGDSAAYFCASSTGENTEAFFGQGTRLTVV.